The next 32 T cell receptor beta chains were all read from a single sample in a study of metastatic and nonmetastatic thyroid tumors. Ahead of thyroid surgery, no patient had received treatment of any kind. TCRdb reprocessed the PCR reads using MiXCR. The data show 40,000 to 55,000 clones, 17% seen once. The sequencing sample was made of blood. The receptors here all came from a female donor with papillary thyroid cancer or a benign thyroid nodule (not recorded which). Some clones in this sample may be carry-over from other donors' samples.

Remarks on this clone: A much bigger clone sits one base away, suggesting this may be a read error. Other DNA sequences in the same sample also yield this CDR3. The rearrangement joins TRBV20-1 to TRBJ2-1, with a possible D match to TRBD2 (6 bases). CDR3 size: 15 residues. CDR1 DFQATT and CDR2 SNEGSKA come from the germline V gene (reference sequence). The CDR3 nucleotides are TGCAGCGCTAGAGATCGCGGGGTTTTGGGTAATGAGCAGTTCTTC. Its translation is CSARDRGVLGNEQFF.

This chain uses TRBV5-4 with TRBJ1-2; 10 bases align to TRBD1. CDR1 is SGHNT and CDR2 is YYREEE in the germline V gene (reference sequence). This CDR3 comprises 16 residues. J was trimmed by 3 bases and V by 4 bases; bases with no gene match: 9. The CDR3 region has the DNA TGTGCCAGCAGCCCTTCACTTGGGACAGGGGACTATGGCTACACCTTC. This gives the protein CASSPSLGTGDYGYTF.

This chain uses TRBV20-1 with TRBJ2-7; 7 nucleotides agree with TRBD1. V shed 0 bases, J shed 2 bases, and the junction held 10 bases outside the gene matches. From germline, CDR1 is DFQATT and CDR2 SNEGSKA (reference sequence). The CDR3 consists of 16 residues. The CDR3 DNA reads TGCAGTGCTAGAGATCCCTGTGGACAGGTCCCCTACGAGCAGTACTTC. Its protein is CSARDPCGQVPYEQYF.

The rearrangement uses TRBV20-1 and TRBJ2-1; 13 positions agree with TRBD2. Germline V gene sequence: CDR1 DFQATT, CDR2 SNEGSKA (reference sequence). After removal of 4 bases from V and 10 bases from J, the junction contained 10 bases not matched to a gene. This CDR3 region has 15 residues. Written as DNA, the CDR3 is TGCAGTGCTACCTCAACTAGCGGGGGGGCCCGAGAGCAGTTCTTC. It specifies CSATSTSGGAREQFF.

This clone was seen many times. The chain uses TRBV5-6 and TRBJ2-1, with TRBD2 identical over 7 bases. V shed 2 bases, J shed 3 bases, and the junction held 5 bases outside the gene matches. Germline assignment: CDR1 SGHDT and CDR2 YYEEEE. The CDR3 extends over 15 amino acids. CDR3 in amino acids: CASSFGGRVYNEQFF. The DNA of the CDR3 is TGTGCCAGCAGCTTTGGCGGGAGAGTCTACAATGAGCAGTTCTTC.

The table lists this clone with many counts. The gene calls are TRBV25-1 and TRBJ1-4, with D hard to call. The V and J ends lost 0 bases and 7 bases respectively, with 9 bases between them. CDR1 is MGHDK and CDR2 is SYGVNS in the germline V gene. The CDR3 consists of 14 residues. CDR3 loop: CASSEYGVVEKLFF. The CDR3 nucleotides are TGTGCCAGCAGTGAATATGGTGTAGTTGAAAAACTGTTTTTT.

The chain has TRBV4-1 and TRBJ2-1; TRBD1 aligns across 7 bases. This CDR3 comprises 15 residues. V lost 0 bases to trimming and J lost 1 base; unmatched junction nucleotides: 0. Per the germline V gene, CDR1 is MGHRA and CDR2 is YSYEKL. DNA of the CDR3: TGCGCCAGCAGCCAAGAGGACAGGTCCTACAATGAGCAGTTCTTC. This gives the protein CASSQEDRSYNEQFF.

The chain is built from TRBV11-2 and TRBJ1-1; D might be TRBD1 (5 bases). This CDR3 is built from 19 residues. The germline gives CDR1 SGHAT, CDR2 FQNNGV. Trimming shortened V by 0 bases and J by 3 bases, and 23 bases separated the two germline ends. The CDR3 sequence: CASSLDSAGFGMGHTEAFF. The DNA of the CDR3 is TGTGCCAGCAGCTTAGACAGTGCAGGATTCGGCATGGGGCACACTGAAGCTTTCTTT.

This clone is classed as medium-sized. The CDR3 protein is CASSLQDFDEQYF. As DNA, the CDR3 is TGTGCCAGCAGTTTACAGGACTTTGACGAGCAGTACTTC. The chain joins TRBV12-3 or TRBV12-4 to TRBJ2-7; D might be TRBD2 (5 bases). V lost 2 bases and J lost 5, with 10 bases in between. The CDR3 contains 13 residues.

This clone appeared many times. The chain is built from TRBV19 and TRBJ1-1; 9 bases fit TRBD1. J lost 6 bases, V lost 6 bases, and 11 bases had no gene match. CDR1 and CDR2 from the germline V gene are LNHDA and SQIVND (reference sequence). The CDR3 sequence is 15 residues long. CDR3 in DNA: TGTGCCAGTAGCGACAGGGGGGGGGAACTCGCTGAAGCTTTCTTT. It yields the protein CASSDRGGELAEAFF.

Regarding this clone: The junction does not match germline at one end; this may be a read error. CDR3 loop: CAISRQIGQGEQYF. As DNA, the CDR3 is TGTGCCATCAGTCGCCAGATTGGACAGGGCGAGCAGTACTTC. The V and J genes are TRBV6-2 or TRBV6-3 and TRBJ2-7, with 8 bases identical to TRBD1. Germline values: CDR1 MNHEY, CDR2 SVGEGT. CDR3 size: 14 residues.

In this sample, this clone turned up many times. This chain links TRBV10-3 with TRBJ2-7; 7 bases are a match to TRBD2. The germline V gene encodes CDR1 ENHRY and CDR2 SYGVKD. The length of the CDR3 is 16 residues. After removal of 2 bases from V and 5 bases from J, the junction contained 12 bases not matched to a gene. CDR3 sequence: CAISEAASGGGNEQYF. CDR3 nucleotide sequence: TGTGCCATCAGTGAGGCGGCTAGCGGAGGAGGGAACGAGCAGTACTTC.

The count of this clone is one. The CDR3 coding sequence is TGTGCCTGCCGGAATAGTGGGGACACCGGGGAGCTGTTTTTT. This gives the protein CACRNSGDTGELFF. The V and J genes are TRBV30 and TRBJ2-2; no clear D. This CDR3 spans 14 amino acids. V was pared by 6 bases and J by 3 bases, with 14 bases between. Per the germline V gene, CDR1 is GTSNPN and CDR2 is SVGIG (reference sequence).

This clone was observed at least ten times. A much more abundant neighbour one base away suggests this may be a read error. Other DNA sequences within the sample encode an identical CDR3. This sequence joins TRBV7-8 and TRBJ2-1, with 9 bases that match TRBD1. CDR1 and CDR2 (germline): SGHVS, FQNEAQ. This CDR3 comprises 17 residues. The trim removed 5 bases at V and 7 bases at J, leaving 15 bases unmatched. CDR3 in DNA: TGTGCCAGCAGCCGACGACCACCGGGACAGGGTTCAAATGAGCAGTTCTTC. Residues: CASSRRPPGQGSNEQFF.

In this sample, this clone turned up many times. The chain is built from TRBV5-6 and TRBJ2-2; either TRBD1 or TRBD2 may supply D (5 bases each). The length of the CDR3 is 15 residues. V gave up 0 bases and J gave up 3 bases, with 9 bases separating them. The germline gives CDR1 SGHDT, CDR2 YYEEEE. In nucleotides, the CDR3 is TGTGCCAGCAGCTTGGTTCAGGGAGACACCGGGGAGCTGTTTTTT. Encoded protein: CASSLVQGDTGELFF.

The rearrangement uses TRBV12-3 or TRBV12-4 and TRBJ1-3; unclear D gene. The CDR3 sequence is 14 residues long. V was pared by 5 bases and J by 5 bases, with 13 bases between. Written as DNA, the CDR3 is TGTGCCAGCAGTGAAGCTCCTACCCGAAACACCATATATTTT. Translating gives CASSEAPTRNTIYF.

Ten or more counts support this clone. The rearrangement uses TRBV2 and TRBJ2-1; D is uncertain. The ends were cut back, 7 bases at V and 4 bases at J, with 5 bases in the middle. This CDR3 is built from 11 residues. Germline lookup yields CDR1 SNHLY and CDR2 FYNNEI. CDR3 coding DNA: TGTGCCAGCAACAGATACAATGAGCAGTTCTTC. Residues: CASNRYNEQFF.

The sample holds one count of this clone. This likely comes from a read error, as the CDR3 has no conserved phenylalanine or tryptophan at its end. V usage is TRBV19 and J usage is TRBJ1-2; no clear D gene. Trimming left V 0 bases short and J 0 bases short, with 14 bases between. The CDR3 extends over 17 amino acids. Germline V CDR1 and CDR2: LNHDA, SQIVND (reference sequence). The CDR3 nucleotides read TGTGCCAGTAGTATAGATCAAGAGGAAAGCTCTAACTATGGCTACACCCTC. Protein product: CASSIDQEESSNYGYTL.

This clone was seen a handful of times. The chain links TRBV10-1 to TRBJ2-7; 8 bases map to TRBD1. J gave up 3 bases and V 5 bases, and 15 bases lay outside the gene matches. Germline lookup yields CDR1 WNHNN and CDR2 SYGVQD (reference sequence). The CDR3 is 17 amino acids. The CDR3 region is CASSLLETGAKDYEQYF. CDR3 nucleotides: TGCGCCAGCAGTTTACTCGAGACAGGGGCCAAAGACTACGAGCAGTACTTC.

Ten or more counts support this clone. This rearrangement joins TRBV27 to TRBJ2-1; D unclear. V shed 3 bases and J shed 4 bases, with 16 bases lying between them. The CDR3 covers 16 residues. The germline CDR1 and CDR2 sequences are MNHEY and SMNVEV (reference sequence). The CDR3 loop reads CASSFLLDWDYNEQFF. The CDR3 DNA reads as TGTGCCAGCAGTTTCCTATTAGACTGGGATTACAATGAGCAGTTCTTC.

A note on this clone: At one end the junction does not follow the germline gene, possibly because of a read error. This chain joins TRBV19 and TRBJ1-2; D gene uncertain. Per the germline V gene, CDR1 is LNHDA and CDR2 is SQIVND (reference sequence). The CDR3 covers 12 residues. CDR3 in amino acids: CASSCRNYDYTF. For the CDR3, the DNA is TGTGCCAGTAGTTGCCGGAACTATGACTACACCTTC.

This clone was picked up many times. This chain links TRBV28 with TRBJ2-2, with 7 bases fitting TRBD1. The V gene end was trimmed by 4 bases and the J gene end by 1 base; junction bases not matched to a gene: 6. The CDR3 is made up of 16 amino acids. Germline-derived CDR1 and CDR2 are MDHEN and SYDVKM. The CDR3 coding sequence is TGTGCCAGCAGTTCGCTGACAGGGCTGAACACCGGGGAGCTGTTTTTT. Encoded protein: CASSSLTGLNTGELFF.

At least ten counts were recorded for this clone. This chain joins TRBV11-2 and TRBJ2-5; D possibly corresponds to TRBD2 (5 bases). CDR1 is SGHAT and CDR2 is FQNNGV in the germline V gene. The CDR3 sequence is 13 residues long. V was trimmed by 2 bases and J by 5 bases, leaving 9 bases between them. In nucleotides, the CDR3 is TGTGCCAGCAGCTTATTACTAGTCGAGACCCAGTACTTC. Its protein is CASSLLLVETQYF.

The sample holds many counts of this clone. The chain recombines TRBV11-2 with TRBJ2-1, with unresolved D. The CDR3 covers 13 residues. The V end lost 6 bases, the J end lost 4 bases, and 10 bases lay between the germline ends. CDR1 and CDR2 from the germline V gene are SGHAT and FQNNGV. CDR3 residues: CASRYQSYNEQFF. The CDR3, as DNA: TGTGCCAGCAGGTACCAATCTTACAATGAGCAGTTCTTC.

This clone showed up many times. The chain links TRBV6-1 to TRBJ2-5, with 7 bases fitting TRBD1. After removal of 6 bases from V and 4 bases from J, the junction contained 8 bases not matched to a gene. The CDR3 loop spans 14 amino acids. Germline CDR1 MNHNS, CDR2 SASEGT. CDR3 region: CASRKTGQPETQYF. The CDR3, as DNA: TGTGCCAGCAGAAAGACGGGACAGCCAGAGACCCAGTACTTC.

This clone was picked up many times. Here the CDR3 DNA reads TGTGCCAGCAGGTCAGCTACGCGGAGGGCTTGGGATACGCAGTATTTT. Amino acid sequence: CASRSATRRAWDTQYF. The chain links TRBV28 to TRBJ2-3; possible D gene TRBD2, 6 bases. Looked up from germline, CDR1 is MDHEN and CDR2 is SYDVKM. CDR3 size: 16 residues. Trimming cost V 6 bases and J 6 bases, with 22 bases left between them.

For this clone: At one end, the junction sequence differs from germline, possibly due to a read error. Other nucleotide sequences in the sample specify the same CDR3. The genes are TRBV2 and TRBJ2-5; the D gene could be TRBD1 or TRBD2 (5 bases each). The CDR3 extends over 12 amino acids. Looked up from germline, CDR1 is SNHLY and CDR2 is FYNNEI. This CDR3 reads CASRGQGETQYF. The CDR3, as DNA: TGTGCCAGCAGGGGGCAGGGAGAGACACAGTACTTC.

This clone was counted a few times. This chain joins TRBV28 and TRBJ2-3; tentatively, D is TRBD2 (5 bases). V gave up 7 bases and J gave up 3 bases, with 11 bases separating them. The CDR3 length is 13 residues. Germline V lookup: CDR1 MDHEN, CDR2 SYDVKM. CDR3 nucleotide sequence: TGTGCCAGCAACCTCGGCGGGACAGATACGCAGTATTTT. It yields the protein CASNLGGTDTQYF.

To note about this clone: The junction and the germline gene differ at one end; a read error may be behind it. The chain has TRBV7-6 and TRBJ2-1; no definite D call. Germline loops: CDR1 SGHVS, CDR2 FNYEAQ. The CDR3 is 16 amino acids. Written as DNA, the CDR3 is TGTGCTAGCAGTTTGATCGCTCTAAGTGGGGTCAATGAGCAGTTCTTC. Its translation is CASSLIALSGVNEQFF.

This clone appeared a few times. The chain carries TRBV28 and TRBJ2-7; D unclear. The CDR3 sequence is 14 residues long. Germline V gene lookup returns CDR1 MDHEN and CDR2 SYDVKM. The V end was cut by 7 bases, the J end by 3 bases, with 16 bases between. The CDR3 loop is CASKVINFFYEQYF. The DNA of the CDR3 is TGTGCCAGCAAGGTGATTAACTTTTTCTACGAGCAGTACTTC.

There are a few counts of this clone. The chain carries TRBV7-2 and TRBJ2-7; 7 bases match TRBD1. The trim removed 5 bases at V and 2 bases at J, leaving 6 bases unmatched. The length of the CDR3 is 14 residues. CDR1 and CDR2 (germline): SGHTA, FQGNSA. The CDR3 loop reads CASSPTGSPYEQYF. The CDR3 DNA follows: TGTGCCAGCAGCCCGACAGGGTCACCCTACGAGCAGTACTTC. The full variable domain, rest sourced from reference TRBV7-2 and TRBJ2-7, is GAGVSQSPSNKVTEKGKDVELRCDPISGHTALYWYRQSLGQGLEFLIYFQGNSAPDKSGLPSDRFSAERTGGSVSTLTIQRTQQEDSAVYLCASSPTGSPYEQYFGPGTRLTVT.

This clone was counted many times. The CDR3 is CASSGGLGNEQFF. The CDR3 bases are TGTGCCAGCAGCGGGGGCCTCGGCAATGAGCAGTTCTTC. The chain has TRBV7-9 and TRBJ2-1, with a possible D match to TRBD1 (6 bases). CDR3 size: 13 residues. Trimming pared 5 bases from V and 6 bases from J, leaving 11 bases between. Germline-derived CDR1 and CDR2 are SEHNR and FQNEAQ (reference sequence).